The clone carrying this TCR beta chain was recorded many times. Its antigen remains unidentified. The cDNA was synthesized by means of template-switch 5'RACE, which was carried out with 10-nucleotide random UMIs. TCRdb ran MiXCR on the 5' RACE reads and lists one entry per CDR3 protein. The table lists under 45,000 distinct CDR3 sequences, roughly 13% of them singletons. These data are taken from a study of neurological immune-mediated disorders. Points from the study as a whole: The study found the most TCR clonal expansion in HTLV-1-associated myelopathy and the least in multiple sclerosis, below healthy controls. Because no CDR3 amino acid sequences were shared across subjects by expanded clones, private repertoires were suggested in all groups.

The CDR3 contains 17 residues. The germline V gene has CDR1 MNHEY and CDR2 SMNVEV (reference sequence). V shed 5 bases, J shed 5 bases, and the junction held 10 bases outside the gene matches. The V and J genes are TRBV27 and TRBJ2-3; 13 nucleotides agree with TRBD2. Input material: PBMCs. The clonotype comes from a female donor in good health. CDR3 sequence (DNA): TGTGCCAGCAGTACACGCGGGACTAGCGGGAAGAGAGATACGCAGTATTTT. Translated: CASSTRGTSGKRDTQYF.